This T cell receptor beta chain was observed in a study of blood T cell repertoires in COVID-19. A Seattle source enrolled patients during active infection and followed them longitudinally. Sequencing was performed with immunoSEQ multiplex PCR; in TCRdb, only in-frame clones are kept and a portion is missing. The sample has more than 85,000 clones; 80% to 90% are singletons. CDR1 is MNHNS, CDR2 SASEGT, per germline. V was shortened by 1 base and J by 6 bases, with 10 bases between the two germline ends. The CDR3 has 13 amino acids. This rearrangement joins TRBV6-1 to TRBJ2-7; D is unresolved. This clonotype originated in a human donor with COVID-19, enrolled during active disease. The donor label of this sample is uncertain. Sequenced: peripheral blood. CDR3 DNA: TGTGCCAGCAGTGAAGTGAGAGTTCCCGAGCAGTACTTC. This sequence encodes CASSEVRVPEQYF.